This TCR beta chain emerged from a study of T cells in Graves' hyperthyroidism and ophthalmopathy (dated 2019 in TCRdb). As for the study more broadly: Peripheral blood was collected at initial diagnosis, before any treatment. To identify TCR V-J signatures that set the groups apart, the researchers used a discovery cohort of about a hundred patients, made up of 40 to 45 with Graves' ophthalmopathy and some 60 with stable Graves' hyperthyroidism. The approximately 100 discovery patients were divided at random into training and test sets in a 7:3 ratio. In about 6 Graves' hyperthyroidism patients, the study also compared T-cell repertoires from thyroid tissue with T-cell repertoires from blood. Following sampling, methimazole starting at 30 mg daily was given to hyperthyroidism patients, and high-dose intravenous methylprednisolone was given to ophthalmopathy patients. The paper describes TCR Vbeta CDR3 sequencing of 135 peripheral blood samples, made up of some 40 ophthalmopathy patients, 70 to 75 hyperthyroidism patients and 17 progressor patients. An independent validation cohort of around 19 hyperthyroidism patients and over 15 patients who later progressed to ophthalmopathy tested prospective prediction of ophthalmopathy.

Ophthalmopathy patients had moderately to severely active disease, Clinical Activity Score of at least 3, NOSPECS grade of at least 4, and duration under 3 months. Patients with uncontrolled infections, other autoimmune diseases, pregnancy or lactation were excluded. Diagnoses were established on the basis of clinical symptoms, serum thyroxine and TRAb, thyroid ultrasound, and orbital computed tomography. Ficoll-Paque density gradient centrifugation was used to isolate PBMCs from around 10 ml of fresh peripheral blood. Total RNA was extracted with Trizol reagent, and quality was checked on an Agilent 2100 Bioanalyzer. The TCR beta CDR3 regions were amplified from the RNA transcripts. A first-round RT-PCR of the TCR CDR3 used the HTBI primer set with the Qiagen OneStep RT-PCR kit. The libraries were constructed in a second round of multiplex PCR and then size-selected and purified. Libraries were sequenced paired-end with 100 bp reads on an Illumina HiSeq2000. On the study's bioinformatics: SOAPnuke was used to process the raw data, throwing out any read that contained adapters or uncalled bases, had a mean Phred below 15, or lacked an exact constant-primer or identifier match. High-quality paired reads were merged using COPE v1.2.5, and each unique nucleotide sequence was defined as a clonotype. Clonotypes were aligned to IMGT TRBV, TRBD and TRBJ reference segments using MiTCR v1.1. The analysis was restricted to V-J combinations with a frequency above 0.0001, which together covered 99.2% of the repertoires. The TCS score was defined as the ratio of F50 (clonal expansion) to E x V (chaos), calculated using BLOSUM62-based TCRdist between CDR3 peptides within each V-J. Welch's t-statistics and random forest reduced around 520 V-J features to 10 to 15, which were used in a naive Bayes classifier (R e1071). TCRdb cleaned the public reads at Q25 with fastp, built clones with MiXCR and kept in-frame beta chains. Rows are unified per CDR3 protein, each entry keeping the most common DNA and genes. TCRdb, not the original authors, processed these V and J calls. This sample is represented by about 500,000 distinct CDR3 sequences; roughly 16% of them were singletons. The leading ten clones occupy 25% to 30% of the sample.

V and J are trimmed by 5 bases and 4 bases, and the gene matches miss 4 bases of the junction. The CDR1 and CDR2 encoded by the germline V gene (reference sequence) are GTSNPN and SVGIG. The CDR3 measures 12 amino acids from cysteine to phenylalanine. The CDR3 DNA has 36 bases and is translated from base 1. This clonotype was picked up many times. No antigen is known for it. Nothing much larger sits one base from this clone, and base qualities are not available. Here is what the overall study found, with its caveats: A model built on a 13 V-J signature distinguished ophthalmopathy from stable hyperthyroidism, reaching around 87% sensitivity and 81.08% specificity in cross-validation and 80%/75% in testing. Most expanded thyroid clonotypes (frequency above 0.001) were also detected in blood, a finding suggesting that blood repertoires may reflect thyroid immune responses. In validation, the model predicted progression to ophthalmopathy with about 71% sensitivity and approximately 74% specificity, a median of approximately 6.5 months before onset. Sample size was not statistically predetermined, and investigators were not blinded to group allocation.

The source material was blood. The TCR comes from a woman in her twenties or thirties with Graves' ophthalmopathy. The sequence joins TRBV30 to TRBJ2-5; TRBD2 agrees with 7 junctional bases. The DNA sequence is as follows: TGTGCCTGGGGGGGGAGGGGAGAGACCCAGTACTTC. Translated, this gives CAWGGRGETQYF.